This T cell receptor beta chain was identified during a study of cytomegalovirus exposure and HLA in healthy donors. Both 60 Vbeta primers and 13 Jbeta primers went into the PCR. The data were produced by immunoSEQ multiplex PCR, yet TCRdb's version contains in-frame clones alone and is incomplete. In the table there are 90,000 to 150,000 clones, under 80% of which are singletons. This clone was counted between two and nine times. Germline values: CDR1 KGHSH, CDR2 LQKENI. The CDR3 consists of 16 residues. V was trimmed by 3 bases and J by 3 bases, leaving 15 bases between them. The J gene is TRBJ1-5, the V gene TRBV18; D possibly corresponds to TRBD1 (5 bases). The origin of this receptor is a woman aged 50 to 60 in good health and CMV-seropositive. The sequenced sample was PBMCs. This CDR3 is CASSPGAPTFNQPQHF. In DNA form, the CDR3 reads TGTGCCAGCTCACCTGGGGCCCCGACATTCAATCAGCCCCAGCATTTT.